Reported below is one T cell receptor (beta chain). The sample comes from a study of T-cell reconstitution after alpha-beta-depleted transplantation in children. During its preparation, the TCRbeta library received unique molecular identifiers. A single record per CDR3 protein comes from TCRdb applying MiXCR to the PCR reads. The sample contains approximately 91,000 distinct CDR3 sequences, roughly 8% of which appear only once. Germline V gives CDR1 MNHEY, CDR2 SVGAGI. Between the trimmed V and J ends, which lost 1 base and 6 bases, there was a span of 9 bases. The CDR3 has 13 amino acids. This sample comprised PBMCs from the stem cell graft donor, obtained from the stem cell graft. J is TRBJ1-2 and V is TRBV6-5; D perhaps matches TRBD1 (5 bases). The TCR originated in a human donor who donated a stem cell graft to a child with congenital amegakaryocytic thrombocytopenia. The CDR3: CASSYYQGDGYTF. DNA for the CDR3: TGTGCCAGCAGTTACTACCAGGGAGATGGCTACACCTTC.